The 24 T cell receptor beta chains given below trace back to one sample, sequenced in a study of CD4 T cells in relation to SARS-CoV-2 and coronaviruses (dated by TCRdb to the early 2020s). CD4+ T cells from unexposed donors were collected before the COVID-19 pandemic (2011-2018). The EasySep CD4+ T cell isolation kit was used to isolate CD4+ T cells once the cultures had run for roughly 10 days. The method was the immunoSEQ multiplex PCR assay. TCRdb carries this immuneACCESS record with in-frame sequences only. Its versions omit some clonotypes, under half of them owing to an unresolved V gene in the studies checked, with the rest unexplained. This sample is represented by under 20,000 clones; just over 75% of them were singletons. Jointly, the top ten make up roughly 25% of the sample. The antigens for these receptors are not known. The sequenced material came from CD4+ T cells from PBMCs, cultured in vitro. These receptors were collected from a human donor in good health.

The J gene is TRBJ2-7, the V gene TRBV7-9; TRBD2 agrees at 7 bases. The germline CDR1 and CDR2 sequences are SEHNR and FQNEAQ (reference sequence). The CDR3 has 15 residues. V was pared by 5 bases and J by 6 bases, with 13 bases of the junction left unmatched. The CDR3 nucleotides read TGTGCCAGCAGCCCTATAGCGGGCCGATCTCCCGAGCAGTACTTC. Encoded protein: CASSPIAGRSPEQYF.

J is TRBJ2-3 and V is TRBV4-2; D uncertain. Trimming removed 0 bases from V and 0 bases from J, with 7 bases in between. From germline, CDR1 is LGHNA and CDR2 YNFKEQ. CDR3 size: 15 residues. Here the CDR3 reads CASSQDPASTDTQYF. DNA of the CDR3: TGTGCCAGCAGCCAAGATCCAGCGAGCACAGATACGCAGTATTTT.

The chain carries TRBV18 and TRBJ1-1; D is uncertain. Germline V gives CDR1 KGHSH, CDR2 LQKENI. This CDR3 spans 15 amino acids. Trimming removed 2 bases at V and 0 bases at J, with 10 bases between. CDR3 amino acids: CASSPATAMNTEAFF. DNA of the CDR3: TGTGCCAGCTCACCAGCGACGGCTATGAACACTGAAGCTTTCTTT.

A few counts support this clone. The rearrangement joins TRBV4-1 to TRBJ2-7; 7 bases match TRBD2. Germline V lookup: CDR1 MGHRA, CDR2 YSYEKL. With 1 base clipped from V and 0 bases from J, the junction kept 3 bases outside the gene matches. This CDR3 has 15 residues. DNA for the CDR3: TGCGCCAGCAGCCAAGTTGGCGGGAGCTCCTACGAGCAGTACTTC. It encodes CASSQVGGSSYEQYF.

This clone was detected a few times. The DNA for the CDR3 is TGCGCCAGCAGCTCATCGACGGATACTAAAAGGAATGAAAAACTGTTTTTT. Amino acid sequence: CASSSSTDTKRNEKLFF. The chain is built from TRBV5-1 and TRBJ1-4; D is undetermined. The ends were cut back, 3 bases at V and 5 bases at J, with 20 bases in the middle. Germline loops: CDR1 SGHRS, CDR2 YFSETQ. This CDR3 region has 17 residues.

The DNA for the CDR3 is TGTGCCAGTAGTATGTTCCACAGGGCGGGCAATCAGCCCCAGCATTTT. Amino acids: CASSMFHRAGNQPQHF. The rearrangement uses TRBV19 and TRBJ1-5, with a weak D call TRBD1 (6 bases). The CDR3 has 16 amino acids. Germline CDR1 reads LNHDA; CDR2 reads SQIVND (reference sequence). The germline V and J ends were trimmed by 3 bases and 2 bases, with 14 bases remaining between them. Complete variable domain (other parts from reference TRBV19 and TRBJ1-5): DGGITQSPKYLFRKEGQNVTLSCEQNLNHDAMYWYRQDPGQGLRLIYYSQIVNDFQKGDIAEGYSVSREKKESFPLTVTSAQKNPTAFYLCASSMFHRAGNQPQHFGDGTRLSIL.

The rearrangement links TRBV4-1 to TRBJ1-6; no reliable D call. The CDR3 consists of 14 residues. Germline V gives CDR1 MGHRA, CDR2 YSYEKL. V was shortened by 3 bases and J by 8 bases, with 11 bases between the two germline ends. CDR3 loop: CASSQVPWDSPLHF. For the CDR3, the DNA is TGCGCCAGCAGCCAGGTCCCTTGGGATTCACCCCTCCACTTT.

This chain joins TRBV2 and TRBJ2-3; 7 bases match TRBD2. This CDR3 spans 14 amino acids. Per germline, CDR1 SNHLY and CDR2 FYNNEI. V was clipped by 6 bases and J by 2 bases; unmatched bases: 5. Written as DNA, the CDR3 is TGTGCCAGCAGAGTGCTAGCGGACACAGATACGCAGTATTTT. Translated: CASRVLADTDTQYF.

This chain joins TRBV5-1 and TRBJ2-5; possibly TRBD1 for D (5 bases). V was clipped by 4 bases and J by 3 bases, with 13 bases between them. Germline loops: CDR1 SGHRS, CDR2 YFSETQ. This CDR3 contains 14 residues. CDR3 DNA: TGCGCCAGCAGCGACAGTAGTGGAGAAGAGACCCAGTACTTC. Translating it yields CASSDSSGEETQYF.

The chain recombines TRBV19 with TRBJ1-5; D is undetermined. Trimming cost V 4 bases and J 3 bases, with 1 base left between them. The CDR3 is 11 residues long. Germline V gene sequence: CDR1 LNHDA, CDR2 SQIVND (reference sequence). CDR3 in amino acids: CASSNNQPQHF. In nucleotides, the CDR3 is TGTGCCAGTAGTAACAATCAGCCCCAGCATTTT.

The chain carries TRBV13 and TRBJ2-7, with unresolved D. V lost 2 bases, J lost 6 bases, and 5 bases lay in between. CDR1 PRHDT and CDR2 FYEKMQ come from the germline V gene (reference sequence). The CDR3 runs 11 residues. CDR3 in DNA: TGTGCCAGCAGCTTAATCGGCGAGCAGTACTTC. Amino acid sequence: CASSLIGEQYF.

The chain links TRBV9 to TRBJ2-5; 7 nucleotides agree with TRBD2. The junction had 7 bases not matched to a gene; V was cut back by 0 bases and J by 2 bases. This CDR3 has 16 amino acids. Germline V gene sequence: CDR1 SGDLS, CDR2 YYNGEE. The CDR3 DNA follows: TGTGCCAGCAGCGTAGACCCGACTAGCCAACAAGAGACCCAGTACTTC. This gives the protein CASSVDPTSQQETQYF.

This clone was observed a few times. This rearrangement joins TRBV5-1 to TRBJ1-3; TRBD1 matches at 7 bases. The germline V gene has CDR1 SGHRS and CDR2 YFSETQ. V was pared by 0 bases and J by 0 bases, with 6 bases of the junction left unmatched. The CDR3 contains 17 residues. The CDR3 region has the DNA TGCGCCAGCAGCTTGGGCGGACAGGCTACCTCTGGAAACACCATATATTTT. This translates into CASSLGGQATSGNTIYF.

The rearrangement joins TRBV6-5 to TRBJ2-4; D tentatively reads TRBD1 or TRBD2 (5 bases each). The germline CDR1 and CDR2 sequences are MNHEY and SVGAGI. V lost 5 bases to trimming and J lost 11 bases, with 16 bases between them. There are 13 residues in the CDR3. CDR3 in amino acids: CASSNSGTKVQYF. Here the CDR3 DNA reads TGTGCCAGCAGTAATTCCGGGACGAAAGTTCAGTACTTC.

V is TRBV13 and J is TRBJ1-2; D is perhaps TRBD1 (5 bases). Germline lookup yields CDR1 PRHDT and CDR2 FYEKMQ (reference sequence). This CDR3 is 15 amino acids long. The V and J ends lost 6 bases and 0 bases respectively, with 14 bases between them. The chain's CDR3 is CASRPQGAANYGYTF. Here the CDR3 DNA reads TGTGCCAGCAGACCTCAGGGCGCGGCTAACTATGGCTACACCTTC.

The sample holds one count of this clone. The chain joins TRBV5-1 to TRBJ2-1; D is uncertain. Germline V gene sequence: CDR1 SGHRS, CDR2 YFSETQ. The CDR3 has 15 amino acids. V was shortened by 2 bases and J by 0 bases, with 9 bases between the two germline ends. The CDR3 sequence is CASSLSGFSYNEQFF. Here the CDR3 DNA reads TGCGCCAGCAGCTTAAGTGGATTCTCCTACAATGAGCAGTTCTTC.

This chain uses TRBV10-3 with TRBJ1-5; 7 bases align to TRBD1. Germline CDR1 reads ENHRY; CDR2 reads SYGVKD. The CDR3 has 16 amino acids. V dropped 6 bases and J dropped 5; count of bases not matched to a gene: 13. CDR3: CAISFDRDRPYQPQHF. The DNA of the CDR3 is TGTGCCATCAGCTTCGACCGGGACAGACCATATCAGCCCCAGCATTTT.

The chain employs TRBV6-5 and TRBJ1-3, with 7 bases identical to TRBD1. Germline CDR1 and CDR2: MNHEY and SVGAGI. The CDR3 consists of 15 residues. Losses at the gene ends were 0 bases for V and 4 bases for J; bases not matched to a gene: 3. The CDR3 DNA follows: TGTGCCAGCAGTTACTCCGGACAGGTGGGAAACACCATATATTTT. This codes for CASSYSGQVGNTIYF.

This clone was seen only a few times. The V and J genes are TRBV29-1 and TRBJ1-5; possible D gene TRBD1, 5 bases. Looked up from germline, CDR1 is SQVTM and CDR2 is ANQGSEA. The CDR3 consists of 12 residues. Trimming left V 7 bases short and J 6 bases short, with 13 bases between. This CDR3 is CSAGEYSQPQHF. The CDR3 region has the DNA TGCAGCGCGGGGGAATATAGTCAGCCCCAGCATTTT.

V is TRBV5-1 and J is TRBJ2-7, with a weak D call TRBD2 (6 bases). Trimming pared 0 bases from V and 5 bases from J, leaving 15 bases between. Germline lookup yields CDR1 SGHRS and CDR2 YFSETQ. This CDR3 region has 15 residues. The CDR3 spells CASSLDGGQLNEQYF. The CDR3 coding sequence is TGCGCCAGCAGCTTGGACGGGGGTCAGCTTAACGAGCAGTACTTC.

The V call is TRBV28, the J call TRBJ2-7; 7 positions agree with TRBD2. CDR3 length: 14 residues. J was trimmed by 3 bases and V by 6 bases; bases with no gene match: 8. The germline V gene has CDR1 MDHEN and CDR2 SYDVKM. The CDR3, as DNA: TGTGCCAGCAGCACGGGGGGACCACTCTACGAGCAGTACTTC. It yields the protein CASSTGGPLYEQYF.

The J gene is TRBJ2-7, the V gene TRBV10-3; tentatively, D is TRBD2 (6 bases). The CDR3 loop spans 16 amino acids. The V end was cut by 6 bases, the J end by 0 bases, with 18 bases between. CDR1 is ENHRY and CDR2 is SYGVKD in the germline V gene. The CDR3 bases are TGTGCCATCAGCCAAGGGTCGGGGGATAGCTCCTACGAGCAGTACTTC. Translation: CAISQGSGDSSYEQYF.

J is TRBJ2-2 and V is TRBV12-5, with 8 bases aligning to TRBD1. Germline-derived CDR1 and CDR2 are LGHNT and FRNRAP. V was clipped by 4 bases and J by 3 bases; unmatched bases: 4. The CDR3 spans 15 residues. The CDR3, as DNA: TGTGCTAGTGGTTATCAGGGGGCGGACACCGGGGAGCTGTTTTTT. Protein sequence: CASGYQGADTGELFF.

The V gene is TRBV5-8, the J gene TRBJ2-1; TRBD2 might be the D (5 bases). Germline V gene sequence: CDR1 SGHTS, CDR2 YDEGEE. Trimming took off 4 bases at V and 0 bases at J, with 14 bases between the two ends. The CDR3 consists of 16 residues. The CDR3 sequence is CASSLWTASSYNEQFF. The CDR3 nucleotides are TGTGCCAGCAGCCTGTGGACTGCGAGCTCCTACAATGAGCAGTTCTTC.